This T cell receptor (beta chain) stems from a study of blood T cell repertoires in COVID-19. Across the whole study: Material from acute and convalescent COVID-19 was sourced from the United States, Italy and Spain. The cDNA or gDNA used as material had been derived from T cells, B-cell-depleted T cells, or PBMCs.

Germline CDR1 LGHDT, CDR2 YNNKEL (reference sequence). There are 15 residues in the CDR3. V lost 1 base to trimming and J lost 6 bases, with 12 bases between them. The data were produced by immunoSEQ multiplex PCR, yet TCRdb's version contains in-frame clones alone and is incomplete. The data contain about 140,000 clones, over 75% of them singletons. The material sequenced was peripheral blood. This chain connects TRBV3-1 (or the pseudogene TRBV3-2) to TRBJ2-2, with D unresolved. This TCR derives from a man aged 55 to 70 with active or convalescent COVID-19. The CDR3 DNA reads TGTGCCAGCAGCCAAGGTGCAAGTGAGGCCGGGGAGCTGTTTTTT. Residues: CASSQGASEAGELFF.